A single T cell receptor (beta chain) is shown here with its context. Its antigen is unidentified. The CDR3 has 16 amino acids. Germline V gene lookup returns CDR1 SGHTS and CDR2 YDEGEE. The trim removed 0 bases at V and 3 bases at J, leaving 7 bases unmatched. Using immunoSEQ multiplex PCR, the repertoire was profiled, and TCRdb retains in-frame clones only, with some absent. The sample consists of around 80,000 clones, almost 97% of them appearing once. This sample's time point: recipient sample about 28 days before transplant, after cytoreduction. This sample was included in a study of T cell clonotyping in hematopoietic cell transplantation. Across the whole study: Recipient samples before transplant were obtained post-cytoreduction.

Study observations and caveats: Few recipient clonotypes overlapped donors; over 95% were de novo at given depth.

Material: peripheral blood mononuclear cells, obtained before stem cell transplant. The receptor was derived from a woman between 45 and 60 years old with acute myeloid leukemia. Some clones in this sample may be carry-over from other donors' samples. The chain employs TRBV5-8 and TRBJ1-1; TRBD1 agrees at 8 bases. For the CDR3, the DNA is TGTGCCAGCAGCTTGGGGACAGGGTCGGGCGACACTGAAGCTTTCTTT. Encoded protein: CASSLGTGSGDTEAFF.